Reported below is one T cell receptor (beta chain). Its antigen remains unidentified. The entry originates in a study of PD-1 blockade in classical Hodgkin lymphoma. Study details: Patients had nivolumab dosed at 3 mg/kg, delivered intravenously every 2 weeks.

Broader study findings: Excluded were patients who started nivolumab under 1 year after ASCT, a group that had lower diversity. TCR diversity at baseline was reported to be reduced in newly diagnosed patients relative to healthy donors.

Profiling relied on immunoSEQ multiplex PCR, and the TCRdb table lists in-frame clones only, not all of them. This repertoire shows roughly 100,000 clones, around 89% found once; its top ten account for about 6.4%. CDR3 length: 14 amino acids. V was cut by 0 bases and J by 4 bases, with 5 bases left in between. Looked up from germline, CDR1 is SGHDT and CDR2 is YYEEEE. All the patients suffered relapse after autologous stem cell transplantation, and brentuximab vedotin exposure differed. Complete response, partial response or progressive disease was each patient's best response. The TCR originated in a human donor with classical Hodgkin lymphoma. The rearrangement links TRBV5-6 to TRBJ1-6; no reliable D call. Sequenced material: peripheral blood mononuclear cells (PBMCs), taken before the second cycle of nivolumab. CDR3 in DNA: TGTGCCAGCAGCTTGGTGTCTTATAATTCACCCCTCCACTTT. Amino acids: CASSLVSYNSPLHF.